These T cell receptor beta chains were read from a single sample in a study of T cells in localized non-small cell lung cancer. Repertoires were generated with immunoSEQ multiplex PCR, while TCRdb's copy carries only in-frame clones and drops some. The sample carries approximately 64,000 clones, under 90% recorded once. The material was peripheral blood, obtained before any cancer treatment. The receptors were gathered from a woman aged 35-70 years with stage I lung adenocarcinoma. CDR3s include the opening cysteine and the closing phenylalanine or tryptophan. Size tells how often a clone was seen (once, few, many) or the class of an expanded clone, and some rows leave it out.

13	TRBV2	TRBJ2-5	NA	CASSRDGGETQYF
14	TRBV9	TRBJ2-5	NA	CASSEQGPQETQYF
14	TRBV28	TRBJ2-3	NA	CAHSRPAGTDTQYF
15	TRBV7-2	TRBJ1-1	NA	CASSPLGPTKGEAFF
17	TRBV18	TRBJ2-3	NA	CASSPRTDPLGTDTQYF
14	TRBV5-8	TRBJ1-3	NA	CASSWSAMGNTIYF
13	TRBV2	TRBJ2-7	NA	CAGSGTGGLEQYF
15	TRBV28	TRBJ2-7	NA	CASSPGQESSYEQYF
12	TRBV11-3	TRBJ1-1	NA	CASSLGPGRAFF
14	TRBV28	TRBJ2-5	once	CASRPTAPQETQYF
14	TRBV5-6	TRBJ2-7	once	CASSLGGDSYEQYF
13	TRBV30	TRBJ1-1	NA	CAWSKTVNTEAFF
15	TRBV12-5	TRBJ2-7	NA	CASGLGQPGSYEQYF
16	TRBV2	TRBJ2-1	NA	CASSGQGSGSYNEQFF
14	TRBV7-6	TRBJ2-7	NA	CASSFGGGAYEQYF
12	TRBV10-3	TRBJ2-7	NA	CAISGETHEQYF
17	TRBV5-1	TRBJ2-1	once	CASTRIKSDRGDNEQFF
16	TRBV6-4	TRBJ2-3	NA	CASSIVYETSTDTQYF
14	TRBV5-1	TRBJ2-7	NA	CASSLGGSGGEQYF
12	TRBV6-1	TRBJ1-5	NA	CASSDNNQPQHF
12	TRBV6-4	TRBJ1-2	NA	CASSGPNWGYTF
13	TRBV27	TRBJ2-7	NA	CASSYRGPYEQYF
17	TRBV12-5	TRBJ1-3	NA	CASGSDRGYRSGNTIYF
16	TRBV18	TRBJ2-7	NA	CASSRTGTGLSYEQYF
11	TRBV2	TRBJ1-4	NA	CASLGLRKLFF
15	TRBV7-8	TRBJ1-1	NA	CASSLKWTANTEAFF
14	TRBV30	TRBJ2-2	NA	CAWSVHGATGELFF
16	TRBV28	TRBJ2-3	NA	CASSFYRRGRGDTQYF
15	TRBV7-9	TRBJ1-2	NA	CASRDGTGANYGYTF
12	TRBV6-6	TRBJ1-2	NA	CASSTRGYGYTF
13	TRBV5-1	TRBJ1-1	NA	CASSFAENTEAFF
15	TRBV28	TRBJ2-5	NA	CASSFLGLEGETQYF
14	TRBV11-2	TRBJ2-5	NA	CASSLGTVQETQYF
16	TRBV5-6	TRBJ1-2	NA	CASSYWDRGTNYGYTF
15	TRBV9	TRBJ2-5	NA	CASSPGLAGTETQYF
14	TRBV18	TRBJ1-1	NA	CASSVGTSNTEAFF
13	TRBV6-1	TRBJ2-7	NA	CASRTTGVHEQYF
15	TRBV5-8	TRBJ1-1	NA	CASLYPYVIHTEAFF
14	TRBV2	TRBJ2-2	once	CAIQRDLNTGELFF
12	TRBV11-3	TRBJ2-7	NA	CASSMGQGEQYF
14	TRBV11-2	TRBJ2-7	NA	CASSLMSGFYEQYF
13	TRBV18	TRBJ1-3	NA	CASWDNSGNTIYF
16	TRBV15	TRBJ1-4	NA	CATSRRSGTVDEKLFF
15	TRBV10-3	TRBJ2-7	NA	CAIRSSRGSSYEQYF
14	TRBV30	TRBJ2-7	NA	CAWSVSGLVYEQYF